This T cell receptor beta chain was recorded in a study of T cells after yellow fever vaccination. Study observations and caveats: Repertoires obtained by FACS sorting could include abundant clonotypes that entered as contaminants from the bulk population. Post-booster samples contained most primary-vaccination clones (about 96% CD4, about 90% CD8).

Synthesis of TCR cDNA relied on 5'RACE template switching, which attached a universal primer site and UMIs. TCRdb itself ran the 5' RACE reads through MiXCR, one entry per CDR3 protein. The table records 95,000 to 100,000 distinct CDR3 sequences, 4.5% to 6% of them present only once. The CDR3 has 15 amino acids. Trimming cost V 3 bases and J 2 bases; bases outside gene matches: 5. Germline CDR1 KGHSH, CDR2 LQKENI. This clonotype appeared many times. Its specificity is not known. This receptor was obtained from a man aged 18 to 29 who received the YFV17D yellow fever vaccine. The chain joins TRBV18 to TRBJ2-3; 7 bases are shared with TRBD1. Sequenced here: CD8+ T cells sorted from PBMCs, sampled 10 days after the yellow fever booster vaccination. The CDR3 is CASSPTGAPTDTQYF. CDR3 DNA: TGTGCCAGCTCACCCACAGGGGCCCCCACAGATACGCAGTATTTT. Combining the CDR3 with reference TRBV18 and TRBJ2-3 gives the whole variable domain NAGVMQNPRHLVRRRGQEARLRCSPMKGHSHVYWYRQLPEEGLKFMVYLQKENIIDESGMPKERFSAEFPKEGPSILRIQQVVRGDSAAYFCASSPTGAPTDTQYFGPGTRLTVL.